This T cell receptor (beta chain) was documented in a study of T cell repertoires in cytomegalovirus infection. Findings of the study overall: Dominant in the ex vivo response were TCR beta clonotypes restricted by HLA-C and specific for CMV. Accumulated public TCR beta family frequency recognized individuals carrying CMV together with the relevant HLA.

TCRdb independently ran MiXCR on the reads; one entry per CDR3 protein. The sample lists 200,000 or so distinct CDR3 sequences; 28% were seen once. As concerns this clonotype: What it binds is not known.

The V and J ends lost 3 bases and 0 bases respectively, with 8 bases between them. Germline CDR1 reads GTSNPN; CDR2 reads SVGIG (reference sequence). CDR3 length equals 13 residues. The receptor comes from a human donor in good health (CMV status not recorded). Some clones in this sample may be carry-over from other donors' samples. Sequencing input: PBMCs. V is TRBV30 and J is TRBJ1-1; D call uncertain. CDR3 region: CAWRRQVNTEAFF. CDR3 in DNA: TGTGCCTGGAGGAGGCAGGTGAACACTGAAGCTTTCTTT. Based on the CDR3 plus reference TRBV30 and TRBJ1-1, the full variable domain is SQTIHQWPATLVQPVGSPLSLECTVEGTSNPNLYWYRQAAGRGLQLLFYSVGIGQISSEVPQNLSASRPQDRQFILSSKKLLLSDSGFYLCAWRRQVNTEAFFGQGTRLTVV.